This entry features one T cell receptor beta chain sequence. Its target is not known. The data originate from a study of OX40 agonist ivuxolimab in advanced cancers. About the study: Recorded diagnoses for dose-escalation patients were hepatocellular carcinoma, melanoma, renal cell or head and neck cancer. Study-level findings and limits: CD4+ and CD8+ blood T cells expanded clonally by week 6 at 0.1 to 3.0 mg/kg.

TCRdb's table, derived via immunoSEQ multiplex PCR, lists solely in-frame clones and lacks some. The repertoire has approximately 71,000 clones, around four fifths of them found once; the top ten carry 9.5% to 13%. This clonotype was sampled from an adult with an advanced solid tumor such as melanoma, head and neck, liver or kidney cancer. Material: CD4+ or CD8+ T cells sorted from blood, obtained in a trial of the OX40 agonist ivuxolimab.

The CDR3 protein is CASSEAGGEADQPQHF. The CDR3, as DNA: TGTGCCAGCAGTGAAGCTGGGGGCGAGGCTGATCAGCCCCAGCATTTT. The J gene is TRBJ1-5, the V gene TRBV2; D perhaps matches TRBD1 (6 bases). This CDR3 is 16 amino acids long. Germline CDR1 and CDR2: SNHLY and FYNNEI. The V end lost 0 bases, the J end lost 5 bases, and 14 bases lay between the germline ends.